A selection of T cell receptor beta chains follows, all from one sample in a study of T cells after yellow fever vaccination. A single record per CDR3 protein comes from TCRdb applying MiXCR to the 5' RACE reads. The table records some 670,000 distinct CDR3 sequences, around an eighth of them present only once. Source: PBMCs, taken on the day of the yellow fever booster vaccination. The receptors here all came from a man aged 25 to 40 who received the YFV17D yellow fever vaccine. CDR3s include the opening cysteine and the closing phenylalanine or tryptophan. Each record gives: clone size, D gene, V gene, J gene, CDR3 protein, CDR3 DNA. The D gene is left open where the match is weak. Not all rows give a size; the values are once, few, many and, for expanded clones, a class.

>-|TRBD2|TRBV5-1|TRBJ2-7
CASSLEPGLAGVYEQYF
TGCGCCAGCAGCTTGGAGCCGGGACTAGCGGGAGTCTACGAGCAGTACTTC
>-|-|TRBV29-1|TRBJ2-7
CSGGTTTYEQYF
TGCAGCGGGGGGACAACGACCTACGAGCAGTACTTC
>few|TRBD1|TRBV7-8|TRBJ1-6
CASTIQGQGQSPLHF
TGTGCCAGCACTATACAGGGACAGGGACAGTCACCCCTCCACTTT
>-|-|TRBV20-1|TRBJ2-3
CSARNSAPGLFMDTQYF
TGCAGTGCTAGAAACTCTGCCCCGGGGTTATTCATGGATACGCAGTATTTT
>few|-|TRBV20-1|TRBJ1-2
CSARELGYSSYGYTF
TGCAGTGCTAGAGAGTTAGGCTACAGCTCCTATGGCTACACCTTC
>few|-|TRBV5-5|TRBJ2-1
CANAREYDNEQFF
TGTGCCAATGCCCGGGAGTATGACAATGAGCAGTTCTTC
>-|-|TRBV20-1|TRBJ2-3
CSARALAGTYTDTQYF
TGCAGTGCTAGAGCTCTAGCTGGGACTTACACAGATACGCAGTATTTT
>once|TRBD2|TRBV20-1|TRBJ2-2
CSASPPGRRSGELFF
TGCAGTGCTAGCCCCCCCGGGAGGAGATCCGGGGAGCTGTTTTTT
>-|-|TRBV7-2|TRBJ2-3
CASSPATDTQYF
TGTGCCAGCAGCCCAGCTACAGATACGCAGTATTTT
>many|-|TRBV3-1|TRBJ1-4
CASSDPRGGEKLFF
TGTGCCAGCAGCGACCCCCGGGGGGGCGAAAAACTGTTTTTT
>few|-|TRBV6-7|TRBJ1-3
CASPTTWQFSGNTIYF
TGTGCCAGCCCAACAACATGGCAGTTCTCTGGAAACACCATATATTTT
>few|-|TRBV11-2|TRBJ1-2
CASSLGTQELNYGYTF
TGTGCCAGCAGCTTAGGCACCCAGGAGCTCAACTATGGCTACACCTTC
>-|-|TRBV20-1|TRBJ2-5
CCARGTSEGTQETQYF
TGCTGTGCTAGAGGAACCTCGGAGGGGACCCAAGAGACCCAGTACTTC
>few|-|TRBV7-8|TRBJ2-1
CASSVEDAYNEQFF
TGTGCCAGCAGCGTCGAGGACGCCTACAATGAGCAGTTCTTC
>few|-|TRBV6-5|TRBJ1-1
CASSYSRTKSLTEAFF
TGTGCCAGCAGTTACTCGCGCACAAAGTCCCTCACTGAAGCTTTCTTT
>-|-|TRBV5-1|TRBJ2-3
CASYRRDWTDTQYF
TGCGCCAGCTATCGTCGGGATTGGACAGATACGCAGTATTTT
>-|-|TRBV7-2|TRBJ2-7
CASSLVDGVSYEQYF
TGTGCCAGCAGCTTAGTGGACGGCGTTTCCTACGAGCAGTACTTC
>-|-|TRBV29-1|TRBJ2-2
CSVVSAGELFF
TGCAGCGTTGTATCGGCCGGGGAGCTGTTTTTT
>-|TRBD1|TRBV29-1|TRBJ1-2
CSALTGAYGYTF
TGCAGCGCATTAACAGGGGCATATGGCTACACCTTC
>-|-|TRBV9|TRBJ2-3
CASSDTWDSLATDTQYF
TGTGCCAGCAGCGACACCTGGGACTCCCTGGCAACAGATACGCAGTATTTT
>many|TRBD1|TRBV18|TRBJ2-6
CASSPGGSGANVLTF
TGTGCCAGCAGTCCAGGGGGCTCTGGGGCCAACGTCCTGACTTTC
>-|-|TRBV7-2|TRBJ2-3
CAGGDGAWVDTQYF
TGTGCAGGAGGGGACGGCGCATGGGTAGATACGCAGTATTTT
>few|-|TRBV5-1|TRBJ2-5
CASSFQPGVGETQYF
TGCGCCAGCAGCTTCCAGCCGGGGGTGGGAGAGACCCAGTACTTC
>-|TRBD1|TRBV6-4|TRBJ2-2
CASSDSGTENTGELFF
TGTGCCAGCAGTGACTCTGGGACAGAGAACACCGGGGAGCTGTTTTTT
>few|-|TRBV6-1|TRBJ2-7
CASSVGGPSYEQYF
TGTGCCAGCAGCGTCGGAGGGCCCTCCTACGAGCAGTACTTC
>-|-|TRBV18|TRBJ1-3
CASSPGAPGAGGNTIYF
TGTGCCAGCTCACCGGGGGCGCCCGGGGCTGGAGGAAACACCATATATTTT
>many|-|TRBV5-6|TRBJ2-4
CASALSAKNIQYF
TGTGCCAGCGCCCTGTCGGCCAAAAACATTCAGTACTTC
>-|-|TRBV25-1|TRBJ1-6
CASSGDLLNSPLHF
TGTGCCAGCAGTGGTGACCTTCTAAATTCACCCCTCCACTTT
>many|-|TRBV20-1|TRBJ2-1
CSASTLYNEQFF
TGCAGTGCTAGTACACTTTACAATGAGCAGTTCTTC
>few|-|TRBV4-3|TRBJ2-7
CASSQGRGGSYEQYF
TGCGCCAGCAGCCAAGGAAGGGGCGGCTCCTACGAGCAGTACTTC
>few|-|TRBV6-1|TRBJ2-7
CASSETRRGEQYF
TGTGCCAGCAGTGAAACTCGCAGGGGCGAGCAGTACTTC
>few|TRBD1|TRBV7-2|TRBJ1-5
CASSFDRGYQPQHF
TGTGCCAGCAGCTTTGACAGGGGGTATCAGCCCCAGCATTTT
>-|-|TRBV14|TRBJ2-1
CASSQVGAFLSNEQFF
TGTGCCAGCAGCCAAGTTGGAGCCTTCCTCTCCAATGAGCAGTTCTTC
>few|-|TRBV18|TRBJ2-1
CASSPPENRNEQFF
TGTGCCAGCTCACCACCAGAGAATAGGAATGAGCAGTTCTTC
>many|-|TRBV5-1|TRBJ2-1
CASSLAPPSAREQFF
TGCGCCAGCAGCCTGGCCCCCCCTAGCGCTCGGGAGCAGTTCTTC
>-|-|TRBV7-8|TRBJ1-2
CASSYRRNYGYTF
TGTGCCAGCAGCTACCGACGGAACTATGGCTACACCTTC
>-|-|TRBV4-1|TRBJ2-1
CASSQVDGNYNEQFF
TGCGCCAGCAGCCAAGTGGACGGTAACTACAATGAGCAGTTCTTC
>-|-|TRBV7-9|TRBJ1-1
CASSPSNRDTEAFF
TGTGCCAGCAGCCCTTCAAACAGGGACACTGAAGCTTTCTTT
>-|-|TRBV7-3|TRBJ2-7
CASSSWRQGGHEQYF
TGTGCCAGCAGCTCCTGGAGACAGGGAGGCCACGAGCAGTACTTC
>-|TRBD2|TRBV20-1|TRBJ2-7
CSAGTSGRVYEQYF
TGCAGTGCGGGGACTAGCGGGAGAGTCTACGAGCAGTACTTC
>-|-|TRBV20-1|TRBJ2-1
CSARDPGTWYNEQFF
TGCAGTGCTAGAGATCCGGGAACGTGGTACAATGAGCAGTTCTTC
>few|-|TRBV5-1|TRBJ2-1
CASSSQPGQGYNEQFF
TGCGCCAGCAGCTCGCAACCGGGACAAGGATACAATGAGCAGTTCTTC
>-|-|TRBV3-1|TRBJ1-1
CASRDPGSLRGEAFF
TGTGCCAGCAGGGACCCCGGGTCCCTGCGGGGTGAAGCTTTCTTT
>-|TRBD1|TRBV5-1|TRBJ2-7
CASSVTGGEQYF
TGCGCCAGCAGCGTTACAGGGGGCGAGCAGTACTTC
>many|-|TRBV6-5|TRBJ1-2
CASSTHGSPANYGYTF
TGTGCCAGCAGTACCCATGGATCGCCAGCTAACTATGGCTACACCTTC
>few|-|TRBV7-2|TRBJ2-7
CASSLEVREKYEQYF
TGTGCCAGCAGCTTAGAGGTCAGGGAAAAATACGAGCAGTACTTC
>many|-|TRBV20-1|TRBJ2-1
CSARDLRLSYNEQFF
TGCAGTGCTAGAGATCTCAGACTATCTTACAATGAGCAGTTCTTC
>-|-|TRBV20-1|TRBJ1-2
CSAHANYGYTF
TGCAGTGCCCACGCGAACTATGGCTACACCTTC
>-|-|TRBV9|TRBJ2-1
CASSVVSGYSDEQFF
TGTGCCAGCAGCGTAGTTAGCGGATATTCTGATGAGCAGTTCTTC
>-|TRBD1|TRBV6-5|TRBJ2-1
CASSYPGTGMSNEQFF
TGTGCCAGCAGTTACCCCGGGACAGGGATGTCCAATGAGCAGTTCTTC
>-|TRBD1|TRBV3-1|TRBJ2-6
CASSQNRGPGANVLTF
TGTGCCAGCAGCCAAAACAGGGGGCCTGGGGCCAACGTCCTGACTTTC
>few|-|TRBV15|TRBJ2-7
CATSINFSGVTQYF
TGTGCCACCAGCATCAATTTCTCAGGGGTAACGCAGTACTTC
>few|TRBD2|TRBV29-1|TRBJ2-1
CSVEEGLAGVGEQFF
TGCAGCGTTGAAGAGGGACTAGCGGGAGTTGGTGAGCAGTTCTTC
>-|-|TRBV30|TRBJ1-6
CARTETINSPLHF
TGTGCCAGGACAGAGACGATCAATTCACCCCTCCACTTT